This TCR beta chain was captured by sequencing in a study of identifying expanded T cells in peripheral blood. Study-level points and caveats: Differentially abundant clones: roughly 1.2 between replicates, approximately 15 at 2 to 3 weeks, 19 at four.

Worth noting for this clone: Its antigen is still unknown.

This table comes from immunoSEQ multiplex PCR, and its TCRdb copy is limited to in-frame clones, with some not included. This table has around 120,000 clones, 70% to 90% appearing once. Healthy donors had no documented immune events, such as infections, while sampled. CDR1 is SEHNR and CDR2 is FQNEAQ in the germline V gene (reference sequence). The V and J ends lost 8 bases and 2 bases, in that order; junction bases with no gene match: 4. This CDR3 is built from 13 residues. The sequencing sample was made of blood. This TCR came from a person aged 18-69 years in good health. The chain has TRBV7-9 and TRBJ2-7; 9 bases map to TRBD1. The CDR3 here is CASATGGPYEQYF. CDR3 nucleotide sequence: TGTGCCAGCGCGACAGGGGGTCCCTACGAGCAGTACTTC.